The subject of this entry is one T cell receptor (beta chain). Its antigen is as yet unknown. Germline V gene lookup returns CDR1 MNHNS and CDR2 SASEGT. CDR3 length: 14 residues. With 6 bases removed from V and 3 bases from J, the gap between germline ends came to 11 bases. Healthy donors had no documented immune events, such as infections, while sampled. Libraries were prepared by immunoSEQ multiplex PCR; TCRdb keeps only in-frame clonotypes and omits some of them. The sample yields about 100,000 clones, 88% seen once. The data were obtained in a study of identifying expanded T cells in peripheral blood. Findings and caveats of the study: About 1.3 clones differed between technical replicates, versus about 16 and 19 over time. Clone count variance between roughly 2-week samples rose with total template count.

This chain connects TRBV6-1 to TRBJ1-4; no definite D call. Material for sequencing was blood. This clonotype originated in a person aged 18-70 years in good health. In nucleotides, the CDR3 is TGTGCCAGCAGCGACCTAAAGTCTAATGAAAAACTGTTTTTT. It specifies CASSDLKSNEKLFF.